The 10 T cell receptor beta chains presented below share a single source sample, sequenced in a study of blood T cell repertoires in COVID-19. TCRdb's table, derived via immunoSEQ multiplex PCR, lists solely in-frame clones and lacks some. Of 350,000 to 400,000 clones listed, approximately 89% are singletons. The source material was PBMCs or T cells enriched from blood (not recorded which). The receptors here all came from a woman aged 25 to 45 who had recovered from COVID-19.

The rearrangement joins TRBV15 to TRBJ1-5; unclear D gene. The V gene lost 0 bases and the J gene lost 0 bases, with 9 bases spanning the gap. Germline V gene sequence: CDR1 LNHNV, CDR2 YYDKDF (reference sequence). The CDR3 is 16 residues long. The CDR3 is CATSRDRYPSNQPQHF. The CDR3 DNA is TGTGCCACCAGCAGAGATCGGTATCCTAGCAATCAGCCCCAGCATTTT.

The chain carries TRBV2 and TRBJ2-1; TRBD1 is a possible D gene (6 bases). Germline CDR1 is SNHLY and CDR2 is FYNNEI. The CDR3 is 17 residues long. V shed 6 bases and J shed 4 bases, with 22 bases lying between them. The CDR3 region has the DNA TGTGCCAGCAGGACGGACAGCCACCTACTGAATTACAATGAGCAGTTCTTC. Its translation is CASRTDSHLLNYNEQFF.

The V gene is TRBV5-1, the J gene TRBJ1-3, with TRBD1 matching over 11 bases. V gave up 2 bases and J gave up 3 bases; unmatched junction bases: 4. Germline V gene data show CDR1 as SGHRS and CDR2 as YFSETQ. The CDR3 covers 16 residues. In nucleotides, the CDR3 is TGCGCCAGCAGCTTAGGACAGGGGGCGTTTGGAAACACCATATATTTT. Its protein product is CASSLGQGAFGNTIYF.

The rearrangement joins TRBV6-1 to TRBJ1-2; no firm D call. The CDR3 is 17 residues long. The germline V gene encodes CDR1 MNHNS and CDR2 SASEGT. Deletions cut 2 bases from V and 7 bases from J, with 23 bases between. CDR3: CASSEKIGGRAVGGYTF. Here the CDR3 DNA reads TGTGCCAGCAGTGAAAAGATAGGAGGGAGAGCCGTGGGTGGCTACACCTTC.

The V gene is TRBV6-5, the J gene TRBJ2-1; the match to TRBD2 covers 13 bases. CDR1 is MNHEY and CDR2 is SVGAGI in the germline V gene. The CDR3 is 15 residues long. V dropped 6 bases and J dropped 15; count of bases not matched to a gene: 14. CDR3 sequence (DNA): TGTGCCAGCAGACTCCTGACTAGCGGGGGGCCGTCTTGGTTCTTC. Its protein product is CASRLLTSGGPSWFF.

A word on this clone: It is unclear where the CDR3 begins or ends on the DNA, so no DNA is shown, and the CDR3 is as TCRdb lists it. This chain connects TRBV24-1 to TRBJ1-2; the table gives TRBD1 as D, unverified against the DNA. Per germline, CDR1 KGHDR and CDR2 SFDVKD. The CDR3 length equals 15 residues, ends included. This CDR3 reads CATSDFRFATGILYF.

V usage is TRBV4-1 and J usage is TRBJ1-4, with TRBD1 identical over 8 bases. The V and J ends lost 4 bases and 7 bases, in that order; junction bases with no gene match: 8. The CDR3 sequence is 15 residues long. Germline-derived CDR1 and CDR2 are MGHRA and YSYEKL. The CDR3 loop is CASSLRTGTSEKLFF. CDR3 DNA sequence: TGCGCCAGCAGCCTCAGGACAGGGACTTCTGAAAAACTGTTTTTT.

The chain is built from TRBV7-9 and TRBJ2-3; 8 bases match TRBD1. After removal of 5 bases from V and 2 bases from J, the junction contained 6 bases not matched to a gene. Germline lookup yields CDR1 SEHNR and CDR2 FQNEAQ (reference sequence). The CDR3 has 15 amino acids. The CDR3: CASSPDRADTDTQYF. CDR3 sequence (DNA): TGTGCCAGCAGCCCGGACAGGGCTGACACAGATACGCAGTATTTT.

The chain couples TRBV7-8 to TRBJ2-1, with TRBD1 identical over 7 bases. Germline assignment: CDR1 SGHVS and CDR2 FQNEAQ. After removal of 5 bases from V and 4 bases from J, the junction contained 5 bases not matched to a gene. The CDR3 is 14 amino acids. CDR3 DNA: TGTGCCAGCAGCCCAGGGGGTTGGTACAATGAGCAGTTCTTC. It codes for CASSPGGWYNEQFF.

The chain uses TRBV29-1 and TRBJ2-7, with 7 bases matching TRBD2. Germline trimming cut 7 bases from V and 6 bases from J; bases unmatched to any gene: 15. CDR3 size: 14 residues. CDR1 is SQVTM and CDR2 is ANQGSEA in the germline V gene. CDR3: CSGVGGRGGVEQYF. Here the CDR3 DNA reads TGCAGCGGGGTGGGAGGGCGTGGAGGCGTCGAGCAGTACTTC.